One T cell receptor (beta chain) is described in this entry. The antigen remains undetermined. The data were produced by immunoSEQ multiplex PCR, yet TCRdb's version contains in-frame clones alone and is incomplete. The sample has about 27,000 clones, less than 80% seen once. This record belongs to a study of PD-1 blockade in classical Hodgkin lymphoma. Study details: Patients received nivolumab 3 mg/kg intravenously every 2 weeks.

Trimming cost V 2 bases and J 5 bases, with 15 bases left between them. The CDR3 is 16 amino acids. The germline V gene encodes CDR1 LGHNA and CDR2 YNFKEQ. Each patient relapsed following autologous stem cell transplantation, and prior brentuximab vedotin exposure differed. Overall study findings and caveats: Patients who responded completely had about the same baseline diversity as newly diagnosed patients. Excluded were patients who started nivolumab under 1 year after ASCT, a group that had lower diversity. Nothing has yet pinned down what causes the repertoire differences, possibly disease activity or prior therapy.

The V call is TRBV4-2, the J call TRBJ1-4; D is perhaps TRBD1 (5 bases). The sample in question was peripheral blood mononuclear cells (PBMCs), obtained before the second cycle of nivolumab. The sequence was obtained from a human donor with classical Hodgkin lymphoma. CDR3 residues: CASSQTQGRNNEKLFF. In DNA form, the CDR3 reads TGTGCCAGCAGCCAAACGCAGGGACGGAACAATGAAAAACTGTTTTTT.